This T cell receptor (beta chain) was captured in a study of siplizumab effects on memory and regulatory T cells. Assays covered roughly 10^5 TCR templates per sample. Data came from immunoSEQ multiplex PCR; TCRdb stores just in-frame clones and leaves some out. Among some 110,000 clones listed, 90% to 95% were seen once. Worth noting for this clone: The antigen is not known.

V was clipped by 5 bases and J by 6 bases, with 13 bases between them. Germline V gene data show CDR1 as MNHEY and CDR2 as SMNVEV (reference sequence). The CDR3 is made up of 13 amino acids. General study points: Most alloreactive clones went unmapped to unstimulated subsets; only a minor fraction mapped. Mappable alloreactive CD4+ clones were on average about 62% Treg-derived with siplizumab, around 26% in controls.

The gene calls are TRBV27 and TRBJ2-5; D gene unclear. Sequencing was carried out using CD4+ T cells sorted from blood. This TCR derives from a human donor in good health. The CDR3 region has the DNA TGTGCCAGCAGTCGAATTAACGTACAGACCCAGTACTTC. Translated: CASSRINVQTQYF.